A single sample is the source of the 18 T cell receptor beta chains below, sequenced in a study of molecular identifiers for immune sequencing clone quantification. TCRdb recomputed calls from the PCR reads with MiXCR, one row per CDR3 protein. Of nearly 20,000 distinct CDR3 sequences listed, 20% to 25% were seen once; the top ten hold approximately 6.8%. Sample: naive CD8+ T cells from blood, with Jurkat cell RNA spiked in. Subset: FACS-sorted CD8+CD4-CCR7+CD45RA+ naive T cells. The receptors shown here come from a human donor in good health. Some libraries in this study had Jurkat cell RNA spiked in.

The table lists this clonotype with a few counts. The gene calls are TRBV12-3 or TRBV12-4 and TRBJ1-4; 9 bases agree with TRBD1. V lost 6 bases, J lost 8 bases, and 10 bases stayed unmatched. CDR3 size: 15 residues. For the CDR3, the DNA is TGTGCCAGCAGCAGAGACAGGGGGGTTAAGGAAAAACTGTTTTTT. Translated, it gives CASSRDRGVKEKLFF.

This clonotype has at least ten counts. V is TRBV28 and J is TRBJ2-1, with 16 nucleotides matching TRBD2. The CDR3 has 19 residues. The germline CDR1 and CDR2 sequences are MDHEN and SYDVKM. V was clipped by 6 bases and J by 0 bases; unmatched bases: 8. The CDR3 sequence is CASRGWGLAGGPSYNEQFF. CDR3 sequence (DNA): TGTGCCAGCAGGGGATGGGGACTAGCGGGAGGGCCCTCCTACAATGAGCAGTTCTTC.

The chain joins TRBV28 to TRBJ2-1; D remains unclear. Trimming removed 4 bases from V and 2 bases from J, with 12 bases in between. Germline-derived CDR1 and CDR2 are MDHEN and SYDVKM. CDR3 length equals 15 residues. This CDR3 reads CASSSSSSTYNEQFF. CDR3 in DNA: TGTGCCAGCAGTTCCTCTTCCTCAACCTACAATGAGCAGTTCTTC.

This clonotype has a count of ten or more. V and J are TRBV5-1 and TRBJ2-7; 11 nucleotides agree with TRBD2. CDR1 is SGHRS, CDR2 YFSETQ, per germline. The CDR3 runs to 17 residues. J gave up 3 bases and V 0 bases, and 8 bases lay outside the gene matches. This CDR3 reads CASSLETLAGGLYEQYF. Written as DNA, the CDR3 is TGCGCCAGCAGCTTGGAGACTCTAGCGGGAGGTCTCTACGAGCAGTACTTC.

This clonotype was detected once. This chain connects TRBV4-2 to TRBJ2-7, with 12 bases matching TRBD2. This CDR3 is 13 amino acids long. Trimming at V came to 5 bases and at J to 6 bases, leaving 2 bases not matched to a gene. Per germline, CDR1 LGHNA and CDR2 YNFKEQ. CDR3 residues: CASSRTSGAEQYF. The CDR3, as DNA: TGTGCCAGCAGCAGGACTAGCGGGGCCGAGCAGTACTTC.

This clonotype appeared many times. This chain joins TRBV11-1 and TRBJ2-2; TRBD1 matches 9 bases. Germline V gives CDR1 SGHAT, CDR2 FQDESV (reference sequence). Germline trimming cut 5 bases from V and 5 bases from J; bases unmatched to any gene: 6. The CDR3 sequence is 15 residues long. CDR3 sequence: CASSPGTGRTGELFF. CDR3 nucleotide sequence: TGTGCCAGCAGCCCCGGGACAGGGAGGACCGGGGAGCTGTTTTTT.

Many counts were recorded for this clonotype. Here the CDR3 DNA reads TGCGCCAGCAGCTTGGGTGAAAAACTGTTTTTT. Residues: CASSLGEKLFF. This chain links TRBV5-1 with TRBJ1-4; D unresolved. The CDR3 contains 11 residues. The germline V gene encodes CDR1 SGHRS and CDR2 YFSETQ. Deletions cut 0 bases from V and 7 bases from J, with 1 base between.

Regarding this clonotype: A read error is possible here, since a much larger clone lies one base away. V gene TRBV7-7 combines with J gene TRBJ2-2; the D gene is possibly TRBD2 (6 bases). Germline V lookup: CDR1 SSHAT, CDR2 FNYEAQ (reference sequence). The CDR3 is 17 amino acids. CDR3 in amino acids: CASNARGKGEFTGELFF. The CDR3 nucleotides read TGTGCTAGCAACGCCCGGGGGAAAGGTGAATTCACCGGGGAGCTGTTTTTT.

As concerns this clonotype: A much larger clone is a single base away; this may be a read error. DNA for the CDR3: TGTGTCAGCAGCGTAGCCCCACAGGGTGACACCATATATTTT. Protein sequence: CVSSVAPQGDTIYF. The chain combines TRBV9 with TRBJ1-3, with D tentatively TRBD1 (6 bases). This CDR3 has 14 amino acids. Germline V gene sequence: CDR1 SGDLS, CDR2 YYNGEE.

This clonotype was seen a single time. A much larger clone is a single base away; this may be a read error. The rearrangement links TRBV7-9 to TRBJ1-3; no definite D call. Deletions cut 3 bases from V and 8 bases from J, with 8 bases between. This CDR3 is 12 amino acids long. From germline, CDR1 is SEHNR and CDR2 FQNEAQ (reference sequence). The CDR3 DNA reads as TGTGCCAGCAGCTTTAGGGCGGACACCATATATTTT. It codes for CASSFRADTIYF.

By proportion, this clonotype is medium-sized. The CDR3 bases are TGCGCCAGCAGCGACGGGGTTGATGAAAAACTGTTTTTT. Translated, it gives CASSDGVDEKLFF. The chain carries TRBV5-1 and TRBJ1-4; D is undetermined. V was shortened by 4 bases and J by 6 bases, with 10 bases between the two germline ends. CDR1 and CDR2 from the germline V gene are SGHRS and YFSETQ. The CDR3 runs to 13 residues.

In this sample, this clonotype turned up many times. The gene calls are TRBV3-1 and TRBJ2-7; TRBD2 matches at 8 bases. Germline V gives CDR1 LGHDT, CDR2 YNNKEL (reference sequence). The CDR3 sequence is 16 residues long. The V segment lost 1 base and the J segment 4 bases; nucleotides outside the gene matches: 9. CDR3 protein: CASSQGEAGEGYEQYF. As DNA, the CDR3 is TGTGCCAGCAGCCAAGGGGAAGCGGGAGAGGGTTACGAGCAGTACTTC.

This clonotype was seen more than once but under ten times. J is TRBJ2-2 and V is TRBV24-1; D gene unclear. The V gene's germline CDR1 is KGHDR and CDR2 SFDVKD. V was clipped by 2 bases and J by 5 bases, with 11 bases between them. The CDR3 has 15 residues. The CDR3 nucleotides read TGTGCCACCAGTGATTCAGGTCTCTTAACCGGGGAGCTGTTTTTT. Its protein product is CATSDSGLLTGELFF.

V is TRBV20-1 and J is TRBJ2-7; tentatively, D is TRBD2 (5 bases). Trimming pared 3 bases from V and 3 bases from J, leaving 12 bases between. Germline V CDR1 and CDR2: DFQATT, SNEGSKA (reference sequence). The CDR3 totals 13 residues. In nucleotides, the CDR3 is TGCAGTGCTAGGGAAACTAGAGACTACGAGCAGTACTTC. Protein product: CSARETRDYEQYF.

On this clonotype itself: With a much larger clone just one base away, this may be a read error. V gene TRBV28 combines with J gene TRBJ2-7; perhaps D is TRBD1 or TRBD2 (5 bases each). Germline assignment: CDR1 MDHEN and CDR2 SYDVKM. The CDR3 runs to 14 residues. CDR3 nucleotides: TGTGCCGGCAGTCCGGGGCTCGTCGTCTACGAGCAGTACTTC. The encoded protein is CAGSPGLVVYEQYF.

This clonotype was detected only a few times. The gene calls are TRBV7-8 and TRBJ2-1, with D uncertain. V was shortened by 0 bases and J by 5 bases, with 2 bases between the two germline ends. The CDR3 runs to 12 residues. Germline CDR1 reads SGHVS; CDR2 reads FQNEAQ. Written as DNA, the CDR3 is TGTGCCAGCAGCTTAGCTAACAATGAGCAGTTCTTC. This translates into CASSLANNEQFF.

Comment on this clonotype: A much larger clone lies a single base off, so this may be a read error. This chain joins TRBV28 and TRBJ1-5; D gene ambiguous. Germline loops: CDR1 MDHEN, CDR2 SYDVKM. The CDR3 has 15 residues. V gave up 1 base and J gave up 6 bases, with 13 bases separating them. In nucleotides, the CDR3 is TGTGCCAGCAGTTTATTGTCAGAAAACCGTCAGCCCCAGCATTTT. Translated, it gives CASSLLSENRQPQHF.

This clonotype occurred many times. This chain uses TRBV7-2 with TRBJ2-4; 10 bases are shared with TRBD1. Germline assignment: CDR1 SGHTA and CDR2 FQGNSA. This CDR3 is 14 amino acids long. V trimming: 5 bases; J trimming: 7 bases; junction bases outside the gene matches: 5. The CDR3 loop reads CASSAGTGDNIQYF. CDR3 nucleotides: TGTGCCAGCAGCGCTGGGACAGGGGATAACATTCAGTACTTC.